This TCR beta chain comes out of a study of cytotoxic CD8 clonotypes in ibrutinib-treated CLL. Clones were sequenced by immunoSEQ multiplex PCR, and TCRdb holds only the in-frame ones, with some missing. Of fewer than 50,000 clones in the sample, approximately 53% were seen once. V was clipped by 2 bases and J by 2 bases; unmatched bases: 5. Germline V CDR1 and CDR2: SEHNR, FQNEAQ (reference sequence). This CDR3 is built from 16 residues. The J gene is TRBJ2-3, the V gene TRBV7-9, with 9 bases identical to TRBD2. The material was PBMCs, obtained after 12 months of ibrutinib treatment. The sequence was obtained from a human donor with chronic lymphocytic leukemia. The chain's CDR3 is CASSLRREGLTDTQYF. CDR3 sequence (DNA): TGTGCCAGCAGCTTACGGCGGGAGGGCCTCACAGATACGCAGTATTTT.